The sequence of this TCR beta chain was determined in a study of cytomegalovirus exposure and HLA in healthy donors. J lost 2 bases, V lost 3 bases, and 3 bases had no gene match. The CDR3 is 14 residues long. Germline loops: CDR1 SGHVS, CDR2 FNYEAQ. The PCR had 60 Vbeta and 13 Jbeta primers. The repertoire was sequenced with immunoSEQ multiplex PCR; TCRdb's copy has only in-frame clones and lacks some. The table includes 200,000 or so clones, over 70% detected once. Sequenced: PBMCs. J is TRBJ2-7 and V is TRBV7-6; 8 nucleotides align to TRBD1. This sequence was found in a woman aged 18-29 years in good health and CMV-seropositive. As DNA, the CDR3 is TGTGCCAGCAGCTTCGACAGGGGAACCTACGAGCAGTACTTC. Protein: CASSFDRGTYEQYF.